The sequence of this TCR beta chain was determined in a study of EBV T-cell therapy then PD-1 blockade in nasopharyngeal carcinoma. Germline assignment: CDR1 KGHSY and CDR2 FQNENV. Losses at the gene ends were 3 bases for V and 2 bases for J; bases not matched to a gene: 9. This CDR3 contains 16 residues. The treatment denotes: AdE1-LMPpoly-expanded autologous EBV-specific T-cell therapy followed by anti-PD-1 nivolumab. Points on this clone: Its antigen is not identified.

The table came from immunoSEQ multiplex PCR; TCRdb's copy has only in-frame clones and leaves some out. Here the sample spans under 30,000 clones, roughly 84% being singletons. The source was CD8+ T cells from blood, collected around day 58 from a patient whose treatment included autologous EBV-specific T cells and nivolumab. This TCR was sampled from a man in his forties with nasopharyngeal carcinoma. The V and J genes are TRBV16 and TRBJ1-2, with 7 bases lining up with TRBD1. CDR3 nucleotide sequence: TGTGCCAGCAGCCAGAGCCCTATGACAGGGAACTATGGCTACACCTTC. It specifies CASSQSPMTGNYGYTF.